This TCR beta chain is drawn from a study of CD8 T cells in Susac syndrome. Trimming at V came to 4 bases and at J to 3 bases, leaving 2 bases not matched to a gene. The CDR3 has 13 amino acids. Germline-derived CDR1 and CDR2 are SGHRS and YFSETQ. With random hexamers, reverse transcription was performed on about 0.45 to 1 ug of RNA. TCRdb re-derived calls from the immunoSEQ multiplex PCR reads in MiXCR, one entry per CDR3 protein. Of approximately 76,000 distinct CDR3 sequences detected, roughly 95% appear once; the ten largest clones hold approximately 0.4%. The TCR was taken from a human donor with multiple sclerosis. The source material was CD8+ T cells from PBMCs. The gene calls are TRBV5-1 and TRBJ2-7; 9 bases are a match to TRBD1. CDR3 residues: CASSETGGYEQYF. The CDR3 bases are TGCGCCAGCAGCGAGACAGGGGGCTACGAGCAGTACTTC.